The entry below describes one T cell receptor (beta chain). Profiled with immunoSEQ multiplex PCR; TCRdb holds only in-frame clones, not every one. The sample lists approximately 160,000 clones; 90% were seen once. The data stem from a study of T cell responses to AZD1222 COVID-19 vaccine. The CDR3 consists of 12 residues. Trimming cost V 6 bases and J 2 bases, with 7 bases left between them. Germline V gene sequence: CDR1 MNHEY, CDR2 SVGAGI. The sequencing here drew on peripheral blood, taken on day 0 of AZD1222 vaccination. The chain uses TRBV6-5 and TRBJ1-2; tentative D call: TRBD1 (6 bases). The clonotype comes from an adult in good health. The CDR3 bases are TGTGCCAGCAGAGGACAGAACTATGGCTACACCTTC. The encoded protein is CASRGQNYGYTF.